The present T cell receptor beta chain was sequenced within a study of blood T cells in healthy people across ages. Germline V CDR1 and CDR2: LGHNA, YSLEER. The trim removed 4 bases at V and 4 bases at J, leaving 12 bases unmatched. The CDR3 is 16 residues long. Combining a sample-barcoded 5' primer with a J-beta primer mix, a second PCR ran for 7 to 11 cycles. TCRdb reprocessed the 5' RACE reads via MiXCR and lists one record per CDR3 protein. This table holds over a million distinct CDR3 sequences, approximately 59% found once. Sequencing used blood. The sequence came from a man aged 18 to 30 in good health. J is TRBJ1-2 and V is TRBV4-3, with TRBD1 matching over 7 bases. CDR3 amino acids: CASSRRTGLPRYGYTF. The CDR3 DNA sequence: TGCGCCAGCAGCCGCCGGACAGGCCTCCCCCGCTATGGCTACACCTTC.